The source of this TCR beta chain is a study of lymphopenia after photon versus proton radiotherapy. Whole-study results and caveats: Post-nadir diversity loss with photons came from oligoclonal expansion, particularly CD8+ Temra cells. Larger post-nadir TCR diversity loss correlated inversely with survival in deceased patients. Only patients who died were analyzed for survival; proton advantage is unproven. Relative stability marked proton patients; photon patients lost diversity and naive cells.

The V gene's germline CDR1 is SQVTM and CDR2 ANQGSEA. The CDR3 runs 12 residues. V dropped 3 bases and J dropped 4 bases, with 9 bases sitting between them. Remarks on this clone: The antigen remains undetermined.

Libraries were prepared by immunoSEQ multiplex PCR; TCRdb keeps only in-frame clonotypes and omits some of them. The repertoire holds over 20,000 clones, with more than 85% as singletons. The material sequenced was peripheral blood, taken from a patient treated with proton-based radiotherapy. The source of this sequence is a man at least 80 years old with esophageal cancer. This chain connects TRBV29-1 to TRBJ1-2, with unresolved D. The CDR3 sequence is CSVDREIYGYTF. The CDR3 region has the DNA TGCAGCGTTGATAGGGAAATCTATGGCTACACCTTC.